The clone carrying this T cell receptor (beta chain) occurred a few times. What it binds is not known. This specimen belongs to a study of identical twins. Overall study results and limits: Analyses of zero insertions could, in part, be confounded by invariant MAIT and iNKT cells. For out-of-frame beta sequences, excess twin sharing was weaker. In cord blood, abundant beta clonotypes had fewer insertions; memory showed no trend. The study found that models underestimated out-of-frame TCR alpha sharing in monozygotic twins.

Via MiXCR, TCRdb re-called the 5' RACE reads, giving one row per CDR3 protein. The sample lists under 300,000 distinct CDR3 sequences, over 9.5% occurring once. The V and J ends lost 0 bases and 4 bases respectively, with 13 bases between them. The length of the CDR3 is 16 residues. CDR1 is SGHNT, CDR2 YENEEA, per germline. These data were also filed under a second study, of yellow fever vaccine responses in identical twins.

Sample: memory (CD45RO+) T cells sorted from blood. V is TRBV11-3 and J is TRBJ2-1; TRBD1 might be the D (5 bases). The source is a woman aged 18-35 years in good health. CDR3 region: CASSLDRQGYYNEQFF. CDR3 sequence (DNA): TGTGCCAGCAGCTTAGATAGGCAGGGATATTACAATGAGCAGTTCTTC.